This TCR beta chain is from a study of T cells after posttransplantation cyclophosphamide. Trimming pared 6 bases from V and 1 base from J, leaving 18 bases between. Germline CDR1 reads SGHTA; CDR2 reads FQGTGA. This CDR3 has 16 amino acids. Assay used: immunoSEQ multiplex PCR; TCRdb lists only in-frame clones, some missing. The sample carries around 12,000 clones, about 2% recorded once. Treatment was busulfan-fludarabine conditioning, a marrow graft, and cyclophosphamide on days +3 and +4. Points on this clone: Its antigen remains unidentified.

Points from the study as a whole: Later blood repertoires were often dominated by clones from the donor CD8+ memory compartment. Recipient CMV seropositivity and CMV reactivation strongly tracked TRB clonality.

The clonotype was recovered from a male patient between 25 and 39 years old who received an allogeneic stem cell transplant from a related donor, was CMV-positive, and had no GVHD. Some T cells may possibly be graft donor cells. Sample: PBMCs, taken after allogeneic stem cell transplant with posttransplant cyclophosphamide. The chain combines TRBV7-3 with TRBJ1-1; D is unclear. Here the CDR3 DNA reads TGTGCCAGCAGGTCTCGGCAGGAGGTGGGGAACACTGAAGCTTTCTTT. Its protein is CASRSRQEVGNTEAFF.